The present TCR beta chain was sequenced within a study of OX40 agonist ivuxolimab in advanced cancers. Only in-frame clones appear in the TCRdb table, and some are missing; sequencing was by immunoSEQ multiplex PCR. The sample records fewer than 95,000 clones, under 95% being singletons. Autoimmune disease history or systemic immunosuppression led to patients being barred. CDR3 size: 15 residues. Trimming cost V 1 base and J 0 bases; bases outside gene matches: 1. Germline CDR1 SGHTA, CDR2 FQGNSA. Material: CD4+ or CD8+ T cells sorted from blood, obtained in a trial of the OX40 agonist ivuxolimab. The V and J genes are TRBV7-2 and TRBJ2-5; 8 nucleotides agree with TRBD2. This sequence was found in an adult with an advanced solid tumor such as melanoma, head and neck, liver or kidney cancer. The CDR3 sequence is CASSLVAGNQETQYF. CDR3 nucleotides: TGTGCCAGCAGCTTAGTAGCGGGAAACCAAGAGACCCAGTACTTC.